This entry is about one T cell receptor beta chain. Exclusion of a patient followed from autoimmune disease history or systemic immunosuppression. The sample is drawn from a study of OX40 agonist ivuxolimab in advanced cancers. Overall study: The patients' treatment was ivuxolimab, an agonistic anti-OX40 (CD134) antibody. Aged roughly 20 to 79 with a mean of around 60 years, they were 82.7% male. Hepatocellular carcinoma, melanoma, renal cell or head and neck cancer affected the dose-escalation patients.

The CDR3 contains 13 residues. Germline lookup yields CDR1 GTSNPN and CDR2 SVGIG (reference sequence). TCRdb's copy holds only in-frame clones and misses some; the assay was immunoSEQ multiplex PCR. The sample lists 60,000 to 75,000 clones, approximately 91% occurring once. The sequence was collected from an adult with an advanced solid tumor such as melanoma, head and neck, liver or kidney cancer. Sequencing was performed on CD4+ or CD8+ T cells sorted from blood, taken in a trial of the OX40 agonist ivuxolimab. The chain uses TRBV30 and TRBJ1-6; no firm D call. CDR3 protein: CAHARGYNSPLHF. CDR3 DNA sequence: TGTGCTCACGCCCGGGGTTATAATTCACCCCTCCACTTT.